This record looks at one TCR beta chain sequence and its context. Its antigen is not known. Expressed TCRB transcripts were sequenced because the entire RNA isolate underwent reverse transcription. Method: immunoSEQ multiplex PCR; TCRdb's copy keeps in-frame clones and lacks some. The table shows hundreds of thousands of clones, with around 15% occurring only once. Trimming cost V 5 bases and J 9 bases; bases outside gene matches: 8. This CDR3 is built from 14 residues. CDR1 MNHEY and CDR2 SMNVEV come from the germline V gene (reference sequence). This sample is part of a study of beta chain features in type 1 diabetes. Study-wide points: Researchers report that Type 1 diabetes patients had moderately but significantly shorter TCRB CDR3s across all four CD4+ subsets.

Researchers reported sorting CD4+ naive, central memory, regulatory and stem cell-like memory cells via CD45RO/CCR7/CD25/CD127/CD95/CD27. The clonotype comes from a man younger than 30 with type 1 diabetes. The specimen was naive CD4+ T cells from blood. The J gene is TRBJ2-1, the V gene TRBV27; 9 bases align to TRBD2. CDR3 sequence: CASSSLAGAAEQFF. As DNA, the CDR3 is TGTGCCAGCAGTAGTTTAGCGGGAGCTGCTGAGCAGTTCTTC.